The 19 T cell receptor beta chains below come from one sample, sequenced in a study of T cells in Graves' hyperthyroidism and ophthalmopathy. RNA transcripts gave rise to amplified TCR beta CDR3 regions. With the HTBI primer set, the TCR CDR3 went through a first round of RT-PCR. TCRdb re-derived calls from the multiplex PCR reads in MiXCR, one entry per CDR3 protein. The sample includes roughly 800,000 distinct CDR3 sequences, roughly 40% of them seen just once. The sample comprised blood. The receptors come from a man between 18 and 29 years old with Graves' hyperthyroidism.

In this sample, this clonotype turned up a few times. V and J are TRBV5-1 and TRBJ2-7, with 9 bases fitting TRBD2. The length of the CDR3 is 15 residues. Looked up from germline, CDR1 is SGHRS and CDR2 is YFSETQ. Unmatched junction bases numbered 10, after V lost 2 bases and J lost 7 bases. The CDR3 DNA sequence: TGCGCCAGCAGCTTATTCAGCGGGAGCGGGGGGGAGCAGTACTTC. Amino acid sequence: CASSLFSGSGGEQYF.

This clonotype occurred a few times. The V gene is TRBV16, the J gene TRBJ1-2, with D unresolved. The CDR3 runs 15 residues. The germline V gene has CDR1 KGHSY and CDR2 FQNENV. V was pared by 1 base and J by 5 bases, with 14 bases between. CDR3 DNA sequence: TGTGCCAGCAGCCAATTGACGGGCAGACTGTATGGCTACACCTTC. This sequence encodes CASSQLTGRLYGYTF.

The rearrangement joins TRBV7-2 to TRBJ1-1; D is uncertain. The CDR3 length is 11 residues. Germline V gene data show CDR1 as SGHTA and CDR2 as FQGNSA. V dropped 6 bases and J dropped 6 bases, with 8 bases sitting between them. This CDR3 reads CASSNSPEAFF. The DNA for the CDR3 is TGTGCCAGCAGTAACAGCCCTGAAGCTTTCTTT.

J is TRBJ1-1 and V is TRBV9, with D maybe TRBD1 (6 bases). Trimming removed 3 bases at V and 0 bases at J, with 12 bases between. This CDR3 comprises 15 residues. CDR1 SGDLS and CDR2 YYNGEE come from the germline V gene. The CDR3 region is CASSADSYMNTEAFF. The CDR3 DNA is TGTGCCAGCAGCGCGGACAGCTATATGAACACTGAAGCTTTCTTT. Looking up the rest from reference TRBV9 and TRBJ1-1 gives the full variable domain: DSGVTQTPKHLITATGQRVTLRCSPRSGDLSVYWYQQSLDQGLQFLIQYYNGEERAKGNILERFSAQQFPDLHSELNLSSLELGDSALYFCASSADSYMNTEAFFGQGTRLTVV.

The V call is TRBV11-2, the J call TRBJ2-7; either TRBD1 or TRBD2 may fit D (5 bases each). Germline loops: CDR1 SGHAT, CDR2 FQNNGV. The CDR3 spans 14 residues. Trimming removed 4 bases from V and 5 bases from J, with 15 bases in between. The CDR3 spells CASSSPGTPHEQYF. The CDR3 DNA follows: TGTGCCAGCAGCTCCCCCGGGACCCCCCACGAGCAGTACTTC.

This clonotype was counted only a few times. It may be a read error: a sequence one base away is much more abundant. J is TRBJ1-1 and V is TRBV2, with D tentatively TRBD1 (5 bases). The CDR3 extends over 13 amino acids. Germline values: CDR1 SNHLY, CDR2 FYNNEI. The V gene lost 4 bases and the J gene lost 3 bases, with 9 bases spanning the gap. The CDR3 nucleotides read TGTGCCAGCAGTGGAGCAGGGTACACTGAAGCTTTCTTT. As protein: CASSGAGYTEAFF.

The gene calls are TRBV5-4 and TRBJ1-1, with 10 bases lining up with TRBD1. The CDR3 extends over 16 amino acids. V gave up 0 bases and J gave up 4 bases; unmatched junction bases: 6. Germline V gives CDR1 SGHNT, CDR2 YYREEE (reference sequence). The CDR3 coding sequence is TGTGCCAGCAGCTTGGGACAGGGGGCGATGGGCACTGAAGCTTTCTTT. This codes for CASSLGQGAMGTEAFF.

This clonotype was seen repeatedly, ten times or more. The chain is built from TRBV5-1 and TRBJ1-1; 11 positions agree with TRBD1. This CDR3 contains 17 residues. Germline CDR1 SGHRS, CDR2 YFSETQ. V shed 0 bases, J shed 3 bases, and the junction held 7 bases outside the gene matches. The CDR3 reads CASSLVGQGARDTEAFF. CDR3 bases: TGCGCCAGCAGCTTGGTAGGACAGGGGGCCCGCGACACTGAAGCTTTCTTT.

The chain combines TRBV25-1 with TRBJ1-3; D is uncertain. Germline V gene sequence: CDR1 MGHDK, CDR2 SYGVNS. The CDR3 sequence is 15 residues long. Between the trimmed V and J ends, which lost 5 bases and 2 bases, there was a span of 13 bases. In DNA form, the CDR3 reads TGTGCCAGCAGTCCTCGATCCGGACCTGGAAACACCATATATTTT. Amino acid sequence: CASSPRSGPGNTIYF. The full variable domain, with the rest looked up from reference TRBV25-1 and TRBJ1-3, is EADIYQTPRYLVIGTGKKITLECSQTMGHDKMYWYQQDPGMELHLIHYSYGVNSTEKGDLSSESTVSRIRTEHFPLTLESARPSHTSQYLCASSPRSGPGNTIYFGEGSWLTVV.

This clonotype came up many times. The V and J genes are TRBV7-9 and TRBJ2-7; D not certain. V was clipped by 5 bases and J by 0 bases, with 11 bases between them. The length of the CDR3 is 14 residues. The V gene's germline CDR1 is SEHNR and CDR2 FQNEAQ (reference sequence). In nucleotides, the CDR3 is TGTGCCAGCAGCCCCCGCCAGAGCTCCTACGAGCAGTACTTC. Protein sequence: CASSPRQSSYEQYF.

Ten or more counts support this clonotype. The V call is TRBV2, the J call TRBJ1-4, with D possibly matching TRBD1 (6 bases). V was pared by 7 bases and J by 6 bases, with 18 bases between. Germline CDR1 is SNHLY and CDR2 is FYNNEI. The length of the CDR3 is 15 residues. The chain's CDR3 is CASNDIGGDDEKLFF. CDR3 DNA: TGTGCCAGCAATGACATAGGGGGGGATGATGAAAAACTGTTTTTT.

This clonotype was counted ten times or more. The V call is TRBV10-3, the J call TRBJ1-1; tentative D call: TRBD1 (5 bases). CDR1 and CDR2 from the germline V gene are ENHRY and SYGVKD. Trimming cost V 7 bases and J 1 base, with 10 bases left between them. This CDR3 spans 13 amino acids. The CDR3: CAIIREGNTEAFF. Here the CDR3 DNA reads TGTGCCATCATCAGGGAAGGGAACACTGAAGCTTTCTTT.

This clonotype was observed once. V is TRBV6-5 and J is TRBJ1-6; D is unresolved. Germline V gives CDR1 MNHEY, CDR2 SVGAGI. The CDR3 sequence is 14 residues long. Deletions cut 2 bases from V and 8 bases from J, with 10 bases between. CDR3 nucleotide sequence: TGTGCCAGCAGTTACAGTGACGGGGATTCACCCCTCCACTTT. Protein: CASSYSDGDSPLHF.

This clonotype showed up many times. This chain uses TRBV20-1 with TRBJ2-7, with a possible D match to TRBD1 (7 bases). The CDR3 sequence is 13 residues long. The germline V gene has CDR1 DFQATT and CDR2 SNEGSKA (reference sequence). Between the trimmed V and J ends, which lost 6 bases and 5 bases, there was a span of 17 bases. The CDR3 DNA sequence: TGCAGTGCCGTCGACAGGGAGGTCCACGAGCAGTACTTC. It specifies CSAVDREVHEQYF.

V is TRBV7-9 and J is TRBJ2-7, with TRBD1 matching over 8 bases. The junction had 1 base not matched to a gene; V was cut back by 4 bases and J by 8 bases. Germline CDR1 and CDR2: SEHNR and FQNEAQ (reference sequence). The CDR3 runs 11 residues. The CDR3 DNA sequence: TGTGCCAGCAGCTCAGGGGGCAAGCAGTACTTC. Translating it yields CASSSGGKQYF.

Turning to this clonotype: The junction shows a germline mismatch at one end, possibly a read error. The V gene is TRBV4-1, the J gene TRBJ2-2; no firm D call. The CDR3 covers 16 residues. The germline CDR1 and CDR2 sequences are MGHRA and YSYEKL. The CDR3 nucleotides are TGTGCCAGCAGCCAAGAAACCGGAACGAGCACCGGGGAGCTGTTTTTT. Residues: CASSQETGTSTGELFF.

This clonotype came up many times. The chain uses TRBV29-1 and TRBJ2-7; 7 nucleotides match TRBD2. V lost 4 bases to trimming and J lost 1 base; unmatched junction nucleotides: 4. Per the germline V gene, CDR1 is SQVTM and CDR2 is ANQGSEA. The CDR3 loop spans 13 amino acids. CDR3 amino acids: CSVVSRESYEQYF. CDR3 coding DNA: TGCAGCGTTGTCTCGCGGGAGTCCTACGAGCAGTACTTC.

The chain uses TRBV7-2 and TRBJ2-6, with 8 bases matching TRBD1. Germline lookup yields CDR1 SGHTA and CDR2 FQGNSA. The junction had 7 bases not matched to a gene; V was cut back by 5 bases and J by 4 bases. This CDR3 has 16 residues. This CDR3 is CASSQGALYGANVLTF. DNA of the CDR3: TGTGCCAGCAGCCAGGGGGCTCTTTACGGGGCCAACGTCCTGACTTTC.

This clonotype was recorded many times. The chain uses TRBV20-1 and TRBJ2-7; D may be TRBD2 (6 bases). The CDR3 consists of 13 residues. CDR1 is DFQATT and CDR2 is SNEGSKA in the germline V gene (reference sequence). V shed 6 bases and J shed 3 bases, with 15 bases lying between them. The CDR3: CSATAPGLYEQYF. CDR3 sequence (DNA): TGCAGTGCAACCGCACCGGGACTCTACGAGCAGTACTTC.